This T cell receptor beta chain was profiled in a study of response to subunit inactivated influenza vaccine. General study results and limits: Researchers suggested that each seasonal influenza vaccination recruits few new T cells.

CDR3 size: 17 residues. Looked up from germline, CDR1 is SGHAT and CDR2 is FQNNGV. V lost 6 bases, J lost 1 base, and 6 bases stayed unmatched. MiXCR, applied by TCRdb to the RT-PCR reads, yields one record per CDR3 protein. The sample has around 200,000 distinct CDR3 sequences, over 9.5% seen once. A few counts support this clonotype. What it binds is not known. The same sample was also used in a study of T cells expressing NK-cell markers. From that study: Production of TCR beta cDNA relied on 5'RACE template switching with UMIs. It was sorted CD3+CD56+NKG2C+, CD3+CD56+NKG2C- and CD3+CD56-NKG2C+ T cells that supplied the TCR beta repertoires. Among several donors, these clonotypes also ranked first in the CD3+CD56-NKG2C+ fraction.

J is TRBJ2-2 and V is TRBV11-2, with 12 nucleotides matching TRBD2. The sequenced sample was CD8+ T cells sorted from PBMCs, obtained approximately 12 days after vaccination. This TCR derives from a man aged 50-59 years who received an inactivated influenza vaccine. CDR3 nucleotides: TGTGCCAGCAGTCCCGCGGGACTAGCGGGGAACACCGGGGAGCTGTTTTTT. Translated: CASSPAGLAGNTGELFF.